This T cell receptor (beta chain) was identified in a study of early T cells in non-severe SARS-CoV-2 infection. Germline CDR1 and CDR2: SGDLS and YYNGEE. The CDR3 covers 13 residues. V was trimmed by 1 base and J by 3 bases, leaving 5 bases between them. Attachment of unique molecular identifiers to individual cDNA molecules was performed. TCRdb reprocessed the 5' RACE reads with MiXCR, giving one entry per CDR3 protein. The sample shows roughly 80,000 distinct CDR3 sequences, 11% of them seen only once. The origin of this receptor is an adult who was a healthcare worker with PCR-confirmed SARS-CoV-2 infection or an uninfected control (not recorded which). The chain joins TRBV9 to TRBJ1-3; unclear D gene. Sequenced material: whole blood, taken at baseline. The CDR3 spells CASSVQNGNTIYF. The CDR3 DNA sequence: TGTGCCAGCAGCGTACAGAATGGAAACACCATATATTTT.